These 16 T cell receptor beta chains share one sample of origin, sequenced in a study of blood T cell repertoires in COVID-19. Assay used: immunoSEQ multiplex PCR; TCRdb lists only in-frame clones, some missing. The sample lists 200,000 to 300,000 clones; approximately 78% were seen once. The sample comprised peripheral blood. The source is a woman aged 55-75 years with active or convalescent COVID-19.

The rearrangement joins TRBV6-5 to TRBJ2-2; 10 bases are shared with TRBD2. Looked up from germline, CDR1 is MNHEY and CDR2 is SVGAGI. The CDR3 loop spans 15 amino acids. The ends lost 4 bases at V and 3 bases at J; junction bases unmatched: 2. CDR3 in amino acids: CASSFLAGDTGELFF. Here the CDR3 DNA reads TGTGCCAGCAGTTTCCTAGCGGGGGACACCGGGGAGCTGTTTTTT.

V gene TRBV14 combines with J gene TRBJ2-7; TRBD1 is a possible D gene (5 bases). The CDR3 is made up of 16 amino acids. Germline CDR1 is SGHDN and CDR2 is FVKESK. V was clipped by 0 bases and J by 1 base, with 13 bases between them. This CDR3 is CASSQDLGEGSYEQYF. Here the CDR3 DNA reads TGTGCCAGCAGCCAAGATTTAGGGGAAGGGTCCTACGAGCAGTACTTC.

The chain has TRBV18 and TRBJ1-3; TRBD1 matches 8 bases. CDR3 length: 16 amino acids. Germline CDR1 and CDR2: KGHSH and LQKENI. J was trimmed by 0 bases and V by 3 bases; bases with no gene match: 4. The CDR3 is CASSPDRAISGNTIYF. CDR3 nucleotides: TGTGCCAGCTCACCGGACAGGGCCATCTCTGGAAACACCATATATTTT. Filled out from reference TRBV18 and TRBJ1-3, the complete variable domain reads NAGVMQNPRHLVRRRGQEARLRCSPMKGHSHVYWYRQLPEEGLKFMVYLQKENIIDESGMPKERFSAEFPKEGPSILRIQQVVRGDSAAYFCASSPDRAISGNTIYFGEGSWLTVV.

In nucleotides, the CDR3 is TGTGCCAGCAGCCCGCTAGCGGGAGGGGCGTATTTT. Translation: CASSPLAGGAYF. The rearrangement links TRBV3-1 (or the pseudogene TRBV3-2) to TRBJ2-3; 12 positions match TRBD2. The CDR3 has 12 amino acids. V gave up 4 bases and J gave up 14 bases; unmatched junction bases: 4. Per germline, CDR1 LGHDT and CDR2 YNNKEL (reference sequence).

This clone appeared a single time. The chain uses TRBV5-1 and TRBJ2-3; a possible D gene is TRBD1 (5 bases). CDR1 and CDR2 (germline): SGHRS, YFSETQ. Trimming stripped 0 bases from V and 0 bases from J, with 5 bases between. The CDR3 length is 14 residues. The CDR3 loop reads CASSLDRSTDTQYF. The CDR3 DNA reads TGCGCCAGCAGCTTGGACAGGAGCACAGATACGCAGTATTTT.

V is TRBV18 and J is TRBJ1-1, with D perhaps matching TRBD1 (6 bases). Germline-derived CDR1 and CDR2 are KGHSH and LQKENI. The CDR3 loop spans 17 amino acids. The ends were cut back, 1 base at V and 1 base at J, with 16 bases in the middle. CDR3 protein: CASSPRRDTRGNTEAFF. The DNA of the CDR3 is TGTGCCAGCTCACCACGCCGGGACACTCGAGGGAACACTGAAGCTTTCTTT.

Ten or more counts support this clone. This CDR3 is also generated by other DNA sequences in the sample. The CDR3 nucleotides are TGTGCCAGCAGCTTGGCACGGGGACTAGACATCTACGAGCAGTACTTC. This translates into CASSLARGLDIYEQYF. The genes are TRBV7-8 and TRBJ2-7; 8 bases line up with TRBD2. The CDR3 is made up of 16 amino acids. The V and J ends lost 3 bases and 3 bases, in that order; junction bases with no gene match: 10. Germline-derived CDR1 and CDR2 are SGHVS and FQNEAQ.

V gene TRBV30 combines with J gene TRBJ2-1; 12 bases are shared with TRBD2. The CDR3 extends over 16 amino acids. V was pared by 1 base and J by 4 bases, with 5 bases of the junction left unmatched. Germline lookup yields CDR1 GTSNPN and CDR2 SVGIG (reference sequence). The DNA for the CDR3 is TGTGCCTGGAGTGCCCCAGGACTAGCGGGGTACAATGAGCAGTTCTTC. This codes for CAWSAPGLAGYNEQFF. Supplemented by reference TRBV30 and TRBJ2-1, the full variable domain reads SQTIHQWPATLVQPVGSPLSLECTVEGTSNPNLYWYRQAAGRGLQLLFYSVGIGQISSEVPQNLSASRPQDRQFILSSKKLLLSDSGFYLCAWSAPGLAGYNEQFFGPGTRLTVL.

The chain couples TRBV2 to TRBJ2-1; D gene uncertain. Germline CDR1 is SNHLY and CDR2 is FYNNEI. This CDR3 contains 13 residues. V lost 1 base and J lost 7, with 8 bases in between. This CDR3 is CASSEERRNEQFF. Here the CDR3 DNA reads TGTGCCAGCAGTGAAGAGCGAAGGAATGAGCAGTTCTTC.

The genes are TRBV14 and TRBJ1-6, with D perhaps TRBD1 (5 bases). This CDR3 is built from 13 residues. CDR1 and CDR2 from the germline V gene are SGHDN and FVKESK. The V end lost 5 bases, the J end lost 8 bases, and 10 bases lay between the germline ends. The CDR3 reads CASSSWGDSPLHF. Here the CDR3 DNA reads TGTGCCAGCAGCTCGTGGGGCGATTCACCCCTCCACTTT.

This rearrangement joins TRBV5-1 to TRBJ1-2; D is uncertain. Germline V CDR1 and CDR2: SGHRS, YFSETQ. Trimming shortened V by 1 base and J by 4 bases, and 8 bases separated the two germline ends. This CDR3 contains 13 residues. The CDR3 sequence is CASSLRVGYGYTF. The DNA of the CDR3 is TGCGCCAGCAGCTTGCGGGTTGGCTATGGCTACACCTTC.

This chain's CDR3 is CASSLDGLAGGSQYF. In DNA, the CDR3 is TGCGCCAGCAGCTTGGATGGACTAGCGGGGGGGTCTCAGTACTTC. J is TRBJ2-5 and V is TRBV5-1; 15 nucleotides match TRBD2. The CDR3 length is 15 residues. V was pared by 0 bases and J by 11 bases, with 5 bases of the junction left unmatched. CDR1 is SGHRS and CDR2 is YFSETQ in the germline V gene.

This sequence joins TRBV11-1 and TRBJ2-7, with 12 bases identical to TRBD1. Trimming cost V 1 base and J 1 base; bases outside gene matches: 2. The CDR3 contains 16 residues. Germline V gives CDR1 SGHAT, CDR2 FQDESV (reference sequence). In nucleotides, the CDR3 is TGTGCCAGCAGCTTAGGGGACAGGGGGCGGTCCTACGAGCAGTACTTC. Translated: CASSLGDRGRSYEQYF.

V is TRBV19 and J is TRBJ2-5; D is possibly TRBD2 (6 bases). V lost 4 bases and J lost 4, with 13 bases in between. CDR1 is LNHDA and CDR2 is SQIVND in the germline V gene (reference sequence). This CDR3 is 14 amino acids long. The CDR3 coding sequence is TGTGCCAGTAGTACCCCGGGGGTGGCAGAGACCCAGTACTTC. It is translated as CASSTPGVAETQYF.

The V and J genes are TRBV5-6 and TRBJ1-2; TRBD1 might be the D (5 bases). Germline lookup yields CDR1 SGHDT and CDR2 YYEEEE. V dropped 0 bases and J dropped 4 bases, with 16 bases sitting between them. This CDR3 has 16 residues. CDR3 region: CASSLVGGPDIYGYTF. CDR3 DNA: TGTGCCAGCAGCTTGGTTGGTGGCCCGGACATCTATGGCTACACCTTC. The full variable domain, rest sourced from reference TRBV5-6 and TRBJ1-2, is DAGVTQSPTHLIKTRGQQVTLRCSPKSGHDTVSWYQQALGQGPQFIFQYYEEEERQRGNFPDRFSGHQFPNYSSELNVNALLLGDSALYLCASSLVGGPDIYGYTFGSGTRLTVV.

The V gene is TRBV4-3, the J gene TRBJ2-7; tentatively, D is TRBD1 (6 bases). CDR1 and CDR2 from the germline V gene are LGHNA and YSLEER. The length of the CDR3 is 16 residues. The V end lost 0 bases, the J end lost 0 bases, and 12 bases lay between the germline ends. The CDR3 is CASSQDGGPNSYEQYF. The CDR3 DNA sequence: TGCGCCAGCAGCCAAGATGGGGGCCCTAACTCCTACGAGCAGTACTTC.